This is a list of T cell receptor beta chains from one sample in a study of shared clonotypes between healthy human individuals. Clones were sequenced by immunoSEQ multiplex PCR, and TCRdb holds only the in-frame ones, with some missing. The sample consists of roughly 1,100,000 clones, about 76% of them appearing once. Sequencing was performed on memory CD4+ T cells sorted from blood. Source of these receptors: a man aged 18 to 35 in good health. CDR3s include the opening cysteine and the closing phenylalanine or tryptophan. The D gene is left open where the match is weak. Only part of the rows carry a size: once, few, many, or a class if the clone is expanded.

clone size,D gene,V gene,J gene,CDR3 DNA,CDR3 protein
-,-,TRBV6-5,TRBJ2-7,TGTGCCAGCAGTTACGGGTTGGGGGCCTACGAGCAGTACTTC,CASSYGLGAYEQYF
-,-,TRBV14,TRBJ1-3,TGTGCCAGCAGCCAAGATCTGGGGAGCTCTGGAAACACCATATATTTT,CASSQDLGSSGNTIYF
-,TRBD1,TRBV19,TRBJ2-3,TGTGCCAGTAGTATCCCAGGACAGGGAGCAGATACGCAGTATTTT,CASSIPGQGADTQYF
-,-,TRBV5-4,TRBJ1-1,TGTGCCAGCAGCTTGAGAGGGTGGAACACTGAAGCTTTCTTT,CASSLRGWNTEAFF
-,-,TRBV11-2,TRBJ2-3,TGTGCCAGCAGCCCTAAAGATACGCAGTATTTT,CASSPKDTQYF
-,-,TRBV28,TRBJ2-3,TGTGCCAGCAGTTTACCAGGGTTGGGGACAGATACGCAGTATTTT,CASSLPGLGTDTQYF
-,TRBD1,TRBV27,TRBJ1-2,TGTGCCAGCAGGGGCAGGGGGCGCGGCTATGGCTACACCTTC,CASRGRGRGYGYTF
-,-,TRBV27,TRBJ2-6,TGTGCCAGCAGAGGGACGTCGTTTAGCTCTGGGGCCAACGTCCTGACTTTC,CASRGTSFSSGANVLTF
-,TRBD2,TRBV7-8,TRBJ2-7,TGTGCCAGCAGCTTAGCGGAACTAGCGGGAGCTCCCTCCCGCTTC,CASSLAELAGAPSRF
-,-,TRBV28,TRBJ2-3,TGTGCCAGCAGTCCCGGCGGCCTTAGCACAGATACGCAGTATTTT,CASSPGGLSTDTQYF
-,-,TRBV7-9,TRBJ2-2,TGTGCCAGCAGCTTAGCCCTATCGGTTGCCGGGGAGCTGTTTTTT,CASSLALSVAGELFF
-,-,TRBV5-1,TRBJ2-5,TGCGCCAGCAGCTTGGGGCAGGTGGGAGGGACCCAGTACTTC,CASSLGQVGGTQYF
few,-,TRBV15,TRBJ1-3,TGTGCCACCAGCAGAGATGGCACGGTCTCTGGAAACACCATATATTTT,CATSRDGTVSGNTIYF
-,-,TRBV28,TRBJ2-4,TGTGCCAGGAGTTCCGCCCAGACCCAGAGAGACATTCAGTACTTC,CARSSAQTQRDIQYF
once,TRBD1,TRBV5-1,TRBJ1-1,TGCGCCAGCACCGTTACAGGGGGGGATGAAGCTTTCTTT,CASTVTGGDEAFF
-,-,TRBV6-4,TRBJ2-3,TGTGCCAGCAGTAGGGACCACACAGATACGCAGTATTTT,CASSRDHTDTQYF
-,-,TRBV7-2,TRBJ2-5,TGTGCCAGCAGCAAGAGGTTGCCCCAAGAGACCCAGTACTTC,CASSKRLPQETQYF
-,-,TRBV19,TRBJ2-2,TGTGCCAGTAGTGGACAGTCGACAAACACCGGGGAGCTGTTTTTT,CASSGQSTNTGELFF
-,-,TRBV14,TRBJ1-2,TGTGCCAGCAGCCAAGTTGAGGGCTATTATGGCTACACCTTC,CASSQVEGYYGYTF
once,-,TRBV5-4,TRBJ1-1,TGTGCCAGCAGCGACACTACGGCTGAAGCTTTCTTT,CASSDTTAEAFF
many,-,TRBV5-1,TRBJ1-2,TGCGCCAGCAGCTTGGAGGTGGCTGGGCAGGGCCATGGCTACACCTTC,CASSLEVAGQGHGYTF
-,-,TRBV5-6,TRBJ2-7,TGTGCCAGCAGTCATAGCCGGGATCCCATCCCCTACGAGCAGTACTTC,CASSHSRDPIPYEQYF
many,-,TRBV7-8,TRBJ2-7,TGTGCCAGCAGCGTTAGTCCCAGGTTCAGCTCCTACGAGCAGTACTTC,CASSVSPRFSSYEQYF
-,-,TRBV11-2,TRBJ2-5,TGTGCCAGCAGCTTAGATAGCCTGGAGACCCAGTACTTC,CASSLDSLETQYF
-,TRBD2,TRBV2,TRBJ2-1,TGTGCCAGCAGTTTTACCGGGACTAGCGGTGAGGAGCAGTTCTTC,CASSFTGTSGEEQFF
-,-,TRBV18,TRBJ1-4,TGTGCCAGCTCAGATAACAGGGAAAAACTGTTTTTT,CASSDNREKLFF
-,-,TRBV6-1,TRBJ1-1,TGTGCCAGCAGTGTCACTTCTGGAGCTTTCTTT,CASSVTSGAFF
-,TRBD2,TRBV15,TRBJ2-1,TGTGCCACCAGCAGAGGGGGACTAGGCCACAATGAGCAGTTCTTC,CATSRGGLGHNEQFF
-,-,TRBV30,TRBJ2-7,TGTGCCTGGAGTGTCGGGGGCTCCTACGAGCAGTACTTC,CAWSVGGSYEQYF
-,-,TRBV7-2,TRBJ2-3,TGTGCCAGCAGCTTAGAAGCCCTCCGAGGGGCAGATACGCAGTATTTT,CASSLEALRGADTQYF
-,-,TRBV2,TRBJ1-2,TGTGCCAGCAGCGCTAACTATGGCTACACCTTC,CASSANYGYTF
-,TRBD2,TRBV10-3,TRBJ2-7,TGTGCCATGACTAGCGGGGAGCCAGGTCACGAGCAGTACTTC,CAMTSGEPGHEQYF
-,-,TRBV7-8,TRBJ2-5,TGTGCCAGCAGCTTAGTAGGCCAGGGGATCAGGGGGACCCAGTACTTC,CASSLVGQGIRGTQYF
-,-,TRBV19,TRBJ1-2,TGTGCCAGCGGAGGGGGATTGGAGAACTATGGCTACACCTTC,CASGGGLENYGYTF
-,TRBD1,TRBV28,TRBJ1-5,TGTGCCAGCAAGGGACAGGGGATTCAGCCCCAGCATTTT,CASKGQGIQPQHF
-,-,TRBV5-6,TRBJ2-7,TGTGCCAGCAGCTTTCAGGGGGGCAGCGAGCAGTACTTC,CASSFQGGSEQYF
-,-,TRBV5-8,TRBJ2-7,TGTGCCAGCAGCTTAGGCAGGTACGAGCAGTACTTC,CASSLGRYEQYF
-,-,TRBV28,TRBJ1-4,TGTGCCACCATAGAGACGGCAACTAATGAAAAACTGTTTTTT,CATIETATNEKLFF
few,-,TRBV29-1,TRBJ2-5,TGCAGCGTTGAGCGCAGTCAAGAGACCCAGTACTTC,CSVERSQETQYF
-,-,TRBV12-5,TRBJ1-2,TGTGCTAGTGGCTTGGGGCTTAACTATGGCTACACCTTC,CASGLGLNYGYTF
-,-,TRBV9,TRBJ2-3,TGTGCCAGCAGTCCCCCCGGCACAGATACGCAGTATTTT,CASSPPGTDTQYF
-,-,TRBV6-1,TRBJ1-2,TGTGCCACCGGACGACTTTGGGGCTATGGCTACACCTTC,CATGRLWGYGYTF
few,-,TRBV28,TRBJ2-7,TGTGCCAGCAGTTCCCAGGGTTCCTACGAGCAGTACTTC,CASSSQGSYEQYF
-,TRBD1,TRBV6-5,TRBJ1-5,TGTGCCATCAGGGGGTCACAGGGGAGTCAGCCCCAGCATTTT,CAIRGSQGSQPQHF
-,-,TRBV7-9,TRBJ1-1,TGTGCCAGCAGCACAGGAGGGGTGTTCACTGAAGCTTTCTTT,CASSTGGVFTEAFF
once,-,TRBV11-2,TRBJ1-3,TGTGCCAGCAGCTTGGACTCTTGGGGAAACACCATATATTTT,CASSLDSWGNTIYF
few,-,TRBV29-1,TRBJ2-7,TGCAGCCTATCAGGATCCGAGCAGTACTTC,CSLSGSEQYF
-,-,TRBV4-2,TRBJ1-3,TGTGCCAGCAGCCAACGGGGGGAAGGAAACACCATATATTTT,CASSQRGEGNTIYF
-,-,TRBV5-6,TRBJ1-2,TGTGCCAGCAGCCTGGAGGGTGGCTACACCTTC,CASSLEGGYTF
-,-,TRBV7-6,TRBJ1-1,TGTGCCAGCAGCTCTCAGGGGAACACTGAAGCTTTCTTT,CASSSQGNTEAFF
once,TRBD1,TRBV7-3,TRBJ2-7,TGTGCCAGCAGCTCCGGGACAGGGATCGAGCAGTACTTC,CASSSGTGIEQYF
-,-,TRBV18,TRBJ2-7,TGTGCCAGCTCGAGGGACAAAGAGCAGTACTTC,CASSRDKEQYF
-,-,TRBV19,TRBJ1-1,TGTGCCACCCGCGAGCAGGGAACTATGAACACTGAAGCTTTCTTT,CATREQGTMNTEAFF
-,TRBD2,TRBV11-3,TRBJ2-3,TGTGCCAGCAGCGCGGGACTAGCGGGACTTAACACAGATACGCAGTATTTT,CASSAGLAGLNTDTQYF
-,-,TRBV6-8,TRBJ2-7,TGTGCCAGCAACAGGGTCCACGAGCAGTACTTC,CASNRVHEQYF
many,-,TRBV15,TRBJ2-7,TGTGCCACCAGCAGAGATGGGACGAGAACTGAGCAGTACTTC,CATSRDGTRTEQYF
-,-,TRBV9,TRBJ2-1,TGTGCCAGCAGCGTAGTTGCGACTCCAAGCTCCTACAATGAGCAGTTCTTC,CASSVVATPSSYNEQFF
-,TRBD1,TRBV7-9,TRBJ2-2,TGTGCCAGCAGCGCTGACAGGGGGCGCGGCACCGGGGAGCTGTTTTTT,CASSADRGRGTGELFF
-,-,TRBV11-2,TRBJ2-5,TGTGCCAGCAGCCCAGGGAGTCGAGGGAGGCAAGAGACCCAGTACTTC,CASSPGSRGRQETQYF